Presented here are 24 T cell receptor beta chains from one specimen sequenced in a study of blood T cell repertoires in COVID-19. Assay used: immunoSEQ multiplex PCR; TCRdb lists only in-frame clones, some missing. The repertoire holds some 45,000 clones, with about 89% as singletons. The sequenced sample was peripheral blood. All receptors come from a man between 65 and 85 years old with active COVID-19.

This clone was detected once. V usage is TRBV5-4 and J usage is TRBJ1-2; D might be TRBD1 (6 bases). The CDR3 runs to 16 residues. Trimming pared 9 bases from V and 0 bases from J, leaving 21 bases between. The V gene's germline CDR1 is SGHNT and CDR2 YYREEE (reference sequence). The CDR3 here is CATARGGGQSNYGYTF. The CDR3 DNA follows: TGTGCCACCGCGAGGGGGGGCGGCCAATCTAACTATGGCTACACCTTC.

This sequence joins TRBV9 and TRBJ2-1, with 10 bases identical to TRBD1. Germline CDR1 SGDLS, CDR2 YYNGEE. V trimming: 2 bases; J trimming: 5 bases; junction bases outside the gene matches: 16. The CDR3 spans 19 residues. The CDR3 DNA reads as TGTGCCAGCAGCGTCAACCCGGAGTCTGGGACAGGGGACAACAATGAGCAGTTCTTC. Its translation: CASSVNPESGTGDNNEQFF.

The chain links TRBV28 to TRBJ2-1; TRBD2 matches 8 bases. From germline, CDR1 is MDHEN and CDR2 SYDVKM. V lost 7 bases and J lost 7; bases outside the gene matches: 18. The CDR3 consists of 17 residues. The CDR3 region has the DNA TGTGCCAGCACCACCCCCCGGCGGGGGGTTCCTATGAATGAGCAGTTCTTC. Amino acids: CASTTPRRGVPMNEQFF.

The chain is built from TRBV3-1 (or the pseudogene TRBV3-2) and TRBJ2-1, with TRBD1 as a possible D gene (6 bases). Trimming took off 2 bases at V and 4 bases at J, with 9 bases between the two ends. The CDR3 is made up of 14 amino acids. Germline CDR1 reads LGHDT; CDR2 reads YNNKEL (reference sequence). CDR3 DNA: TGTGCCAGCAGCCAACGGACAGATTACAATGAGCAGTTCTTC. Protein: CASSQRTDYNEQFF.

The chain is built from TRBV10-2 and TRBJ2-5, with D maybe TRBD2 (6 bases). Per the germline V gene, CDR1 is WSHSY and CDR2 is SAAADI. This CDR3 comprises 14 residues. V gave up 7 bases and J gave up 2 bases, with 14 bases separating them. CDR3 in DNA: TGCGCCAGCACTCCGGGAGAGGCTCAAGAGACCCAGTACTTC. It translates to CASTPGEAQETQYF.

This clone was recorded only once. The rearrangement uses TRBV4-3 and TRBJ1-3, with D possibly being TRBD1 (5 bases). CDR1 and CDR2 from the germline V gene are LGHNA and YSLEER. Trimming took 0 bases from V and 0 from J, leaving 12 bases between them. CDR3 length equals 17 residues. In DNA form, the CDR3 reads TGCGCCAGCAGCCAAGATGGGCGCCAGGGCTCTGGAAACACCATATATTTT. Translation: CASSQDGRQGSGNTIYF.

The chain carries TRBV10-3 and TRBJ1-6; possibly TRBD1 for D (6 bases). CDR3 length: 15 residues. Germline V gene data show CDR1 as ENHRY and CDR2 as SYGVKD. V was trimmed by 2 bases and J by 6 bases, leaving 11 bases between them. CDR3 in amino acids: CAISEAQGSNSPLHF. For the CDR3, the DNA is TGTGCCATCAGTGAGGCACAGGGAAGTAATTCACCCCTCCACTTT.

This chain connects TRBV10-3 to TRBJ2-1, with TRBD2 identical over 7 bases. The CDR3 is 12 amino acids. The junction had 6 bases not matched to a gene; V was cut back by 11 bases and J by 5 bases. CDR1 and CDR2 (germline): ENHRY, SYGVKD. The CDR3 DNA follows: TGTGCCGGGGGGGGACGAGACAATGAGCAGTTCTTC. This encodes CAGGGRDNEQFF.

The V call is TRBV13, the J call TRBJ2-7; D is possibly TRBD2 (6 bases). Germline V gene lookup returns CDR1 PRHDT and CDR2 FYEKMQ (reference sequence). V lost 3 bases, J lost 0 bases, and 12 bases lay in between. The CDR3 has 15 amino acids. CDR3 in DNA: TGTGCCAGCAGCTTTTTCCGGGGAGGCTCCTACGAGCAGTACTTC. This codes for CASSFFRGGSYEQYF.

The chain couples TRBV9 to TRBJ2-3; TRBD2 matches at 8 bases. The CDR3 has 16 residues. The trim removed 0 bases at V and 2 bases at J, leaving 5 bases unmatched. Germline CDR1 and CDR2: SGDLS and YYNGEE. CDR3 DNA: TGTGCCAGCAGCGTAGGAACTAGCGGTCTCACAGATACGCAGTATTTT. Protein: CASSVGTSGLTDTQYF.

The chain joins TRBV18 to TRBJ1-5; TRBD1 aligns across 10 bases. The CDR3 covers 16 residues. Germline V gene data show CDR1 as KGHSH and CDR2 as LQKENI. V shed 2 bases and J 1 base; nucleotides not matched to a gene: 2. CDR3 sequence (DNA): TGTGCCAGCTCACCAGACAGGGGGCCCAGCAATCAGCCCCAGCATTTT. It translates to CASSPDRGPSNQPQHF.

This chain connects TRBV7-6 to TRBJ1-2; 8 bases align to TRBD1. V was clipped by 5 bases and J by 4 bases; unmatched bases: 9. This CDR3 is built from 15 residues. Germline-derived CDR1 and CDR2 are SGHVS and FNYEAQ. This chain's CDR3 is CASSNLGQGRYGYTF. CDR3 coding DNA: TGTGCCAGCAGCAACCTTGGACAGGGCCGCTATGGCTACACCTTC.

This clone was seen just once. Compared with germline, one end of the junction differs, possibly owing to a read error. The chain joins TRBV9 to TRBJ1-1, with 7 positions matching TRBD1. The CDR3 runs to 11 residues. The germline gives CDR1 SGDLS, CDR2 YYNGEE. The CDR3: CASSAGQPPTF. Written as DNA, the CDR3 is TGTGCCAGCAGCGCGGGACAGCCACCGACCTTT.

This rearrangement joins TRBV12-3 or TRBV12-4 to TRBJ1-2; TRBD1 might be the D (5 bases). Trimming took off 3 bases at V and 6 bases at J, with 11 bases between the two ends. The CDR3 is 13 residues long. CDR3 sequence reads: CASSFRAGNGYTF. CDR3 coding DNA: TGTGCCAGCAGTTTCCGGGCAGGGAATGGCTACACCTTC.

The chain has TRBV5-5 and TRBJ2-5; 11 bases line up with TRBD2. CDR3 size: 16 residues. The V gene's germline CDR1 is SGHKS and CDR2 YYEKEE (reference sequence). After removal of 0 bases from V and 2 bases from J, the junction contained 3 bases not matched to a gene. The CDR3 reads CASSLALAGGQETQYF. The CDR3, as DNA: TGTGCCAGCAGCTTGGCTCTAGCGGGGGGTCAAGAGACCCAGTACTTC.

J is TRBJ1-4 and V is TRBV7-9, with unresolved D. The V and J ends lost 4 bases and 14 bases respectively, with 17 bases between them. In germline, CDR1 is SEHNR, CDR2 FQNEAQ (reference sequence). This CDR3 has 13 residues. The CDR3 reads CASSSTMRERLFF. The DNA for the CDR3 is TGTGCCAGCAGCTCCACAATGAGAGAGCGGCTGTTTTTT.

The chain links TRBV5-1 to TRBJ1-3, with D hard to call. Trimming stripped 2 bases from V and 2 bases from J, with 14 bases between. Per germline, CDR1 SGHRS and CDR2 YFSETQ. The CDR3 covers 16 residues. In DNA, the CDR3 is TGCGCCAGCAGCTTAGACCAGGATCTGCCTGGAAACACCATATATTTT. It is translated as CASSLDQDLPGNTIYF.

This clone was seen a handful of times. The V call is TRBV9, the J call TRBJ1-2; 7 bases are shared with TRBD1. The length of the CDR3 is 14 residues. Germline V gene lookup returns CDR1 SGDLS and CDR2 YYNGEE. The junction had 2 bases not matched to a gene; V was cut back by 3 bases and J by 0 bases. CDR3 sequence (DNA): TGTGCCAGCAGCGGGACAGGAACTAACTATGGCTACACCTTC. It codes for CASSGTGTNYGYTF.

The chain is built from TRBV29-1 and TRBJ1-2; D possibly corresponds to TRBD1 (6 bases). In germline, CDR1 is SQVTM, CDR2 ANQGSEA. The CDR3 is 14 amino acids. Trimming stripped 0 bases from V and 7 bases from J, with 15 bases between. The CDR3, as DNA: TGCAGCGTTGAAGACAGGGGTTCTTTCAGTGGCTACACCTTC. This encodes CSVEDRGSFSGYTF.

The chain combines TRBV19 with TRBJ1-5; D gene unclear. In germline, CDR1 is LNHDA, CDR2 SQIVND (reference sequence). This CDR3 is 16 amino acids long. The V and J ends lost 3 bases and 0 bases respectively, with 12 bases between them. The CDR3 sequence: CASSMAAFLSNQPQHF. The CDR3, as DNA: TGTGCCAGTAGTATGGCGGCTTTCCTTAGCAATCAGCCCCAGCATTTT.

The J gene is TRBJ1-4, the V gene TRBV7-2, with a tentative D call TRBD1 (5 bases). Germline V gives CDR1 SGHTA, CDR2 FQGNSA. The CDR3 totals 14 residues. V lost 5 bases and J 7 bases, leaving 14 bases between the germline ends. The CDR3 bases are TGTGCCAGCAGCCCCAGGGCCGACAGTGAAAAACTGTTTTTT. This encodes CASSPRADSEKLFF.

The chain uses TRBV5-8 and TRBJ2-3, with D unclear. V was cut by 0 bases and J by 4 bases, with 18 bases left in between. The germline V gene encodes CDR1 SGHTS and CDR2 YDEGEE. CDR3 size: 17 residues. CDR3 loop: CASSLGISISSPDTQYF. DNA for the CDR3: TGTGCCAGCAGCTTGGGTATTTCCATAAGTAGTCCAGATACGCAGTATTTT.

V usage is TRBV27 and J usage is TRBJ1-2, with TRBD1 matching 7 bases. Trimming took 5 bases from V and 5 from J; bases not matched to a gene: 8. CDR1 MNHEY and CDR2 SMNVEV come from the germline V gene (reference sequence). This CDR3 contains 14 residues. The CDR3 here is CASSKGQENYGYTF. CDR3 DNA sequence: TGTGCCAGCAGTAAAGGACAGGAAAATTATGGCTACACCTTC.

This sequence joins TRBV5-6 and TRBJ2-7; 8 bases align to TRBD2. There are 16 residues in the CDR3. With V trimmed by 4 bases and J by 6 bases, 15 bases remained unmatched. Germline V gives CDR1 SGHDT, CDR2 YYEEEE. CDR3 sequence: CASSPQGRGGSVEQYF. CDR3 sequence (DNA): TGTGCCAGCAGCCCCCAGGGCCGGGGGGGGTCGGTCGAGCAGTACTTC. Using reference TRBV5-6 and TRBJ2-7 for the parts outside the CDR3, the full variable domain is DAGVTQSPTHLIKTRGQQVTLRCSPKSGHDTVSWYQQALGQGPQFIFQYYEEEERQRGNFPDRFSGHQFPNYSSELNVNALLLGDSALYLCASSPQGRGGSVEQYFGPGTRLTVT.